The 3 T cell receptor beta chains in this list originate from one sample, sequenced in a study of cytomegalovirus exposure and HLA in healthy donors. A multiplex PCR was run with 60 Vbeta primers and 13 Jbeta primers. Libraries were prepared by immunoSEQ multiplex PCR; TCRdb keeps only in-frame clonotypes and omits some of them. The table records about 150,000 clones, around 84% of them present only once. The sample comprised PBMCs. The receptors derive from a boy aged 2-15 years in good health and CMV-seronegative.

The V call is TRBV27, the J call TRBJ2-1, with TRBD1 matching 9 bases. CDR1 and CDR2 (germline): MNHEY, SMNVEV (reference sequence). The CDR3 length is 14 residues. Unmatched junction bases numbered 4, after V lost 3 bases and J lost 7 bases. The CDR3 region has the DNA TGTGCCAGCAGTTTGGGACAGGGTTGGAATGAGCAGTTCTTC. This encodes CASSLGQGWNEQFF.

The J gene is TRBJ2-1, the V gene TRBV28; D might be TRBD1 (6 bases). V was trimmed by 8 bases and J by 2 bases, leaving 19 bases between them. Germline loops: CDR1 MDHEN, CDR2 SYDVKM. The CDR3 length is 16 residues. The CDR3 is CASGPRWGLTYNEQFF. The CDR3 DNA reads TGTGCCAGCGGCCCTCGTTGGGGGCTAACCTACAATGAGCAGTTCTTC. Full variable domain (missing parts from reference TRBV28 and TRBJ2-1): DVKVTQSSRYLVKRTGEKVFLECVQDMDHENMFWYRQDPGLGLRLIYFSYDVKMKEKGDIPEGYSVSREKKERFSLILESASTNQTSMYLCASGPRWGLTYNEQFFGPGTRLTVL.

The gene calls are TRBV19 and TRBJ1-1; 7 bases are shared with TRBD1. CDR3 length: 15 amino acids. The germline gives CDR1 LNHDA, CDR2 SQIVND (reference sequence). Germline trimming cut 6 bases from V and 1 base from J; bases unmatched to any gene: 8. The CDR3 sequence is CASRPDRWENTEAFF. DNA for the CDR3: TGTGCCAGTAGACCGGACAGGTGGGAGAACACTGAAGCTTTCTTT.